What follows describes a single T cell receptor beta chain. Original data processing: Reference gene primers were amplified, and this amplification served to estimate nucleated cell counts. Produced via immunoSEQ multiplex PCR; TCRdb's table is partial and in-frame only. V, J and clone size are those of that table, while D and trimming were read from the DNA. Of 250,000 to 300,000 clones listed, around 90% are singletons. The data belong to a study of blood T cell repertoires in COVID-19. Overall study: The origin of the acute and convalescent COVID-19 samples was the United States, Italy and Spain. PBMCs, B-cell-depleted T cells, or T cells were the source of the cDNA or gDNA that made up the material.

The CDR3 length is 16 residues. The germline V gene has CDR1 MGHRA and CDR2 YSYEKL. J was trimmed by 8 bases and V by 1 base; bases with no gene match: 9. V usage is TRBV4-1 and J usage is TRBJ2-1; 9 bases line up with TRBD1. Sequenced material: peripheral blood. The TCR sequence derives from a woman aged 45 to 65 who had recovered from COVID-19. The CDR3 DNA follows: TGCGCCAGCAGCCAAGTAGTAAGGACAGGGGCATATGAGCAGTTCTTC. It translates to CASSQVVRTGAYEQFF.